This T cell receptor (beta chain) was captured by sequencing in a study of vaccination effects on CD4 cells after COVID-19 (dated by TCRdb to 2021 to 2024). Regarding the complete study: In the ViraFEST assay, PBMC were stimulated with viral peptide pools, and antigen-specific CD4+ T cell clonotypes were then identified by expansion using TCR sequencing. Across the study, the median time from the second dose to post-vaccine sampling was 72 days (range 14 to 241). Each well held under 2.5 million PBMC cultured in IMDM containing approximately 5.3% human AB serum, 8 to 10 IU/ml IL-2 and gentamicin, along with around 9.1 ug/ml peptides. The study compared SARS-CoV-2 spike-specific CD4+ TCR repertoires before and after mRNA vaccination in COVID-19 convalescent patients and infection-naive vaccine recipients. Altogether, some 10 COVID-19 convalescent patients and a handful of SARS-CoV-2-naive healthy vaccine recipients made up the full study. Cultures from other donors in the study were sequenced with the Oncomine TCR Beta short-read assay on an Illumina iSeq 100.

This clone was observed a handful of times. Its antigen has not been determined. Base qualities were left out, and no much larger clone turns up one base away. After around ten days of culture, CD4+ T cells were isolated with the EasySep CD4+ T cell isolation kit. Participants received two doses of either the BNT162b2 or the mRNA-1273 mRNA SARS-CoV-2 vaccine. Negative nucleocapsid antibody results before and after vaccination confirmed that the healthy vaccine recipients had no prior SARS-CoV-2 infection. Half of the culture medium was replaced with fresh IL-2-containing medium on days 3 and 7. Each peptide stimulation condition was cultured in triplicate wells unless otherwise noted. Using Ficoll-Paque Plus gradient centrifugation, PBMC were separated from whole blood and then either used fresh or cryopreserved at -140C. The QIAamp micro DNA kit was used to extract genomic DNA from the cultured CD4+ T cells.

Receptors were amplified or captured by the immunoSEQ multiplex PCR assay. DNA from the cultured, isolated CD4+ T cells was subjected to TCR beta CDR3 sequencing. Processing in the source paper ran as follows. Non-productive TCR sequences were removed, reads were trimmed to the CDR3 region, and CDR3s of at least 7 amino acids were retained. The MANAFEST web app was used to pick out antigen-specific clonotypes by comparing their expansion in peptide wells with that in reference cultures. Positive clones required FDR<0.05 expansion versus reference and all other wells, odds ratio above 5, and frequency above 0.1% in two replicate wells. Clonotypes significantly expanded in SARS-CoV-2 spike wells and in at least one common cold coronavirus spike condition were defined as cross-reactive. CDR3 similarity was assessed by Levenshtein distance with the stringdist R package, and unrooted trees were built with ape in R 3.6.1. TCRdb holds this immuneACCESS table with in-frame rearrangements only. Some clones are missing; in checked studies, unresolved V genes explain under half, and the rest has no known cause. The DNA was the basis for D and trimming; V, J and clone size are from that table. The table for this sample lists approximately 70,000 clones; 73% of them were counted only once. About 2.3% of the sample is taken by the ten largest.

The research as a whole found: Among healthy vaccine recipients, nearly all vaccine-induced clones were SARS-CoV-2 mono-reactive, and only 1 of 255 was cross-reactive with common cold coronaviruses. At late post-vaccination timepoints, both infection-induced and vaccine-induced clones showed marked clonal contraction, consistent with waning T cell responses. The study was limited by a small number of convalescent patients, and early post-infection timepoints were lacking.

The CDR3 starts with the cysteine, ends with the phenylalanine, and has 13 residues. Kept here is only the CDR3 DNA, which spans 39 bases and is read in frame from base 1. The germline V gene yields LGHNT for CDR1 and FRNRAP for CDR2. The junction shows trimming of 1 base on V and 7 bases on J, plus 5 bases between the germline ends. The source is a human donor who received a COVID-19 vaccine. The rearranged segments are TRBV12-5 and TRBJ1-6; no D gene call is confident. The material sequenced was CD4+ T cells from PBMCs cultured without peptide, taken after COVID-19 vaccination. At the DNA level, the sequence is TGTGCTAGTGGTTTGGGGACCAATTCACCCCTCCACTTT. Translated, it gives CASGLGTNSPLHF.